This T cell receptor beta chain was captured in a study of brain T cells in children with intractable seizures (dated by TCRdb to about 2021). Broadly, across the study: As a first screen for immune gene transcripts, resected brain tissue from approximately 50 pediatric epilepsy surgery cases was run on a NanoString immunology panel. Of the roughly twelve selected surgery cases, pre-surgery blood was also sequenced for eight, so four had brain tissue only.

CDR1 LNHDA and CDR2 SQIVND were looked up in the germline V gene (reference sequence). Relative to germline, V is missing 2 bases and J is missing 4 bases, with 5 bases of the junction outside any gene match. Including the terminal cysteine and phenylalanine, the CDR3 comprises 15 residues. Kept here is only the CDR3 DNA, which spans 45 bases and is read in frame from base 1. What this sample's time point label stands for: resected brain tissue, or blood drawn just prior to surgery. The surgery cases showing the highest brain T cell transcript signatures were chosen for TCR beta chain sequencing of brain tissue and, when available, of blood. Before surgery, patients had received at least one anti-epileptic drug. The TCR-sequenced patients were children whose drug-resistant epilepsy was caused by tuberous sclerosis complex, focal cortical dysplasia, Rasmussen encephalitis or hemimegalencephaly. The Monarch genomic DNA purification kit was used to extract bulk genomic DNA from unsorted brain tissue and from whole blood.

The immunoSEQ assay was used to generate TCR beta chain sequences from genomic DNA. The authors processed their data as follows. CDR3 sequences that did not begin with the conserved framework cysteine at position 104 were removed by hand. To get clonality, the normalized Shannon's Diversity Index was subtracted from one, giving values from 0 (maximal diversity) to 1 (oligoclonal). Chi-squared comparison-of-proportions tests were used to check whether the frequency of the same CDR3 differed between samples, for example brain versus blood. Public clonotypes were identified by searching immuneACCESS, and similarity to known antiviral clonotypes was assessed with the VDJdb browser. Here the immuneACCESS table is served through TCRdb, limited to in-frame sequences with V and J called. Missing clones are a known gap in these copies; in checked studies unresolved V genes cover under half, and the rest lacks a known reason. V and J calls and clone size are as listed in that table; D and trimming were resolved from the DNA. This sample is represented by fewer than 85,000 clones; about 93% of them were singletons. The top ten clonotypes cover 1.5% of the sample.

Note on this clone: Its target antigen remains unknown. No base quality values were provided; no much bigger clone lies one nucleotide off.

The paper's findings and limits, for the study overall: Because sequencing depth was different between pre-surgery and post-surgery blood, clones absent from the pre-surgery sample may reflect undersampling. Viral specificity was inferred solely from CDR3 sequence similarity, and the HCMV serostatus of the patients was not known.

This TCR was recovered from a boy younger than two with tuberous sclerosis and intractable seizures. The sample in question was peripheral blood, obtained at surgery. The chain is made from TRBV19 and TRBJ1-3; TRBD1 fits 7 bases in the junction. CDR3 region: CASSIRGLYGNTIYF. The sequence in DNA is TGTGCCAGTAGTATAAGGGGGCTATACGGAAACACCATATATTTT.